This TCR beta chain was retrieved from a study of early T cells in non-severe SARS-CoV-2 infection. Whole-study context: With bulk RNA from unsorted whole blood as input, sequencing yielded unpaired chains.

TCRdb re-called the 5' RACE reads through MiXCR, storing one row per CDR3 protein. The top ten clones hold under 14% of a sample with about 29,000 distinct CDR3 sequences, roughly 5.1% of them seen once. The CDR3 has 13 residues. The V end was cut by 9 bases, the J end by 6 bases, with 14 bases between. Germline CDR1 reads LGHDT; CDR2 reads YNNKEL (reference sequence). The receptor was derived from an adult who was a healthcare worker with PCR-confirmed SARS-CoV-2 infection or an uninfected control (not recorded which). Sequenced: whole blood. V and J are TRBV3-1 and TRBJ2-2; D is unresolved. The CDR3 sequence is CASFSRVAGELFF. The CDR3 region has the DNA TGTGCCAGTTTTAGTAGGGTCGCCGGGGAGCTGTTTTTT.